The rows below give T cell receptor beta chains drawn from one sample of a study of cytomegalovirus exposure and HLA in healthy donors. Data came from immunoSEQ multiplex PCR; TCRdb stores just in-frame clones and leaves some out. This table has some 130,000 clones, 66% appearing once. Sequences were obtained from PBMCs. The origin of the receptors is a human donor in good health. Both conserved end residues are trimmed from each CDR3. Each record gives: J gene, V gene, CDR3 protein.

TRBJ2-3 | TRBV5-1 | ASSLNSGSDTQY
TRBJ1-1 | TRBV6-6 | ASRGQGLRPTEAF
TRBJ1-5 | TRBV19 | ASSIRQGMRNQPQH
TRBJ2-2 | TRBV11-3 | ASSPGPKDTGELF
TRBJ2-1 | TRBV5-1 | ASSTGLAGILGEQF
TRBJ2-6 | TRBV7-9 | ASSFRGQGQGGANVLT
TRBJ2-7 | TRBV6-1 | ASSHGDSAEQY
TRBJ2-5 | TRBV19 | ASSRGDFQETQY
TRBJ2-7 | TRBV11-2 | ASSPGTGHYEQY
TRBJ2-1 | TRBV7-2 | ASSLAPTITGEQF
TRBJ2-5 | TRBV13 | ASSLGTSEQETQY
TRBJ2-5 | TRBV27 | ASRGSGQETQY
TRBJ2-1 | TRBV7-3 | ASSLFMAGGRNEQF
TRBJ1-2 | TRBV28 | ASRVQGTSGYT
TRBJ2-4 | TRBV6-1 | ALRSGEGNIQY
TRBJ1-4 | TRBV2 | ASSESQGELF
TRBJ2-5 | TRBV5-4 | ASSRTSGGTEAQY
TRBJ2-5 | TRBV2 | ASSGDSQETQY
TRBJ1-5 | TRBV7-9 | ASSFPGSNQPQH
TRBJ2-2 | TRBV4-3 | ASSQSWTQNTGELF
TRBJ2-2 | TRBV5-1 | ASSSNPGTGNTGELF
TRBJ2-2 | TRBV7-3 | ASSPRVSYTGELF
TRBJ2-7 | TRBV5-1 | ASSLNAGDSSYEQY
TRBJ2-7 | TRBV11-2 | ASRRPGTPSYEQY
TRBJ2-7 | TRBV5-1 | ASSQDRRGTYEQY